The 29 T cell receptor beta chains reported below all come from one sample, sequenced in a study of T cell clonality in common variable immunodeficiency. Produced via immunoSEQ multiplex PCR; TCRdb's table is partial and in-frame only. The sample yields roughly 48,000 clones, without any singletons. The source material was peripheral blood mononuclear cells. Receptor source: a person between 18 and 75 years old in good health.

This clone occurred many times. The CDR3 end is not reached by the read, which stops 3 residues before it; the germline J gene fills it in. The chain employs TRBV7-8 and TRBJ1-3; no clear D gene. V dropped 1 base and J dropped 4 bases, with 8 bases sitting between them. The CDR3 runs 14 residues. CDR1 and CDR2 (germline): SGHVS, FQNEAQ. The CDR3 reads CASSLGVGGNTIYF. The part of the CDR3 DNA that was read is TGTGCCAGCAGCTTAGGGGTAGGGGGAAACACC.

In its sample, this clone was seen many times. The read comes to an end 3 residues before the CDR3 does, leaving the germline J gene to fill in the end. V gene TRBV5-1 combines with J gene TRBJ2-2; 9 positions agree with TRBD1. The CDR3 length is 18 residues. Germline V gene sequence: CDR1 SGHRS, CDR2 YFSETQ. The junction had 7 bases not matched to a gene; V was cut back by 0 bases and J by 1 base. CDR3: CASSLGPGQGLNTGELFF. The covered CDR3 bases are TGCGCCAGCAGCTTGGGCCCGGGACAGGGTTTGAACACCGGGGAG.

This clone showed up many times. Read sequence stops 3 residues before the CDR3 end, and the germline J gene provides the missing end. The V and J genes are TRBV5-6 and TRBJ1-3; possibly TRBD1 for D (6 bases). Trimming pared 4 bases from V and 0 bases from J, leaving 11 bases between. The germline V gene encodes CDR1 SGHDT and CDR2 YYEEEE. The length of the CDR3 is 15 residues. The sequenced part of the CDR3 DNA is TGTGCCAGCAGCCCGACAGGTAGCTCTGGAAACACC. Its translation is CASSPTGSSGNT. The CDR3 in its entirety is CASSPTGSSGNTIYF.

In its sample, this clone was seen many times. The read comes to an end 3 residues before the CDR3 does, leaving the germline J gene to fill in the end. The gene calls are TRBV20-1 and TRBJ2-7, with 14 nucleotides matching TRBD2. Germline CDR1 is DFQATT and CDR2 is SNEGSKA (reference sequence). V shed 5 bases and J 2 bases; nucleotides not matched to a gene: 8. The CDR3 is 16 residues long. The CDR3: CSAGTSGRFGTYEQYF. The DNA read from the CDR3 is TGCAGTGCTGGGACTAGCGGGAGATTTGGGACCTACGAG.

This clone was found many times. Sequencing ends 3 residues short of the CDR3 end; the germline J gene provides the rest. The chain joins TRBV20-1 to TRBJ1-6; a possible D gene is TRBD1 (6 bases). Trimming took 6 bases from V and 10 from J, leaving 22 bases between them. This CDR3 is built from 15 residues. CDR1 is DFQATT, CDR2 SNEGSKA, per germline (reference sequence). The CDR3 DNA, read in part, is TGCAGTGCCTTGGACAGCAAGTCACAGGTATCACCC. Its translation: CSALDSKSQVSP. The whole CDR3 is CSALDSKSQVSPLHF.

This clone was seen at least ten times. The part of the CDR3 DNA that was read is TGCAGTGCTAGTCTTGGGGGGGCGAACACTGAA. Translating gives CSASLGGANTE. The full CDR3 sequence reads CSASLGGANTEAFF. The chain is built from TRBV20-1 and TRBJ1-1, with a tentative D call TRBD1 (6 bases). The CDR3 end falls 3 residues outside the read, so it is completed with the germline J gene. Trimming took 3 bases from V and 1 from J, leaving 12 bases between them. The CDR3 spans 14 residues. Germline assignment: CDR1 DFQATT and CDR2 SNEGSKA (reference sequence).

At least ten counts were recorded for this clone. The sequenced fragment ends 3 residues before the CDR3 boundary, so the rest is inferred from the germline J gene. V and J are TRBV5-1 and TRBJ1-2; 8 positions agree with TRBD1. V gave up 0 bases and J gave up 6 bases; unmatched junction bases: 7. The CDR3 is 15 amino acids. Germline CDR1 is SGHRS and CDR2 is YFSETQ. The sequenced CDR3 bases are TGCGCCAGCAGCTTGGCCTTTGTGACAGGGGATGGC. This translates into CASSLAFVTGDG. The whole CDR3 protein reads CASSLAFVTGDGYTF.

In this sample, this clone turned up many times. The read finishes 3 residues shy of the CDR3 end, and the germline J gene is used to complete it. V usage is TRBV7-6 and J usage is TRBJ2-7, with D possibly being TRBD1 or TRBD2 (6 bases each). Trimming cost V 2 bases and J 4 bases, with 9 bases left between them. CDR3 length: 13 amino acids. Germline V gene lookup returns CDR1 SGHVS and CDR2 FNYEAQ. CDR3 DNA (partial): TGTGCCAGCAGCTTACAGGGGAGGTACGAG. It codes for CASSLQGRYE. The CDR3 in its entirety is CASSLQGRYEQYF.

The CDR3 DNA, read in part, is TGTGCCTGGAGTGTTATGAACAGGGAGGGATCACCA. It codes for CAWSVMNREGSP. The full CDR3 is CAWSVMNREGSPLFF. The chain employs TRBV30 and TRBJ1-4; TRBD1 might be the D (6 bases). With the read ending 3 residues before the CDR3 end, the germline J gene is used to fill in that end. Germline-derived CDR1 and CDR2 are GTSNPN and SVGIG (reference sequence). CDR3 length equals 15 residues.

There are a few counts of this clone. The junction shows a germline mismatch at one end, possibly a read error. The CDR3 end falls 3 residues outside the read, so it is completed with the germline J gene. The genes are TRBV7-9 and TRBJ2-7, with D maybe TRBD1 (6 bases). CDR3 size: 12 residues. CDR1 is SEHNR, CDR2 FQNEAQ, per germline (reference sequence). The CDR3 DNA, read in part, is TGTTCCAGCGGCGGACAGCCATACGAG. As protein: CSSGGQPYE. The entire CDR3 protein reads CSSGGQPYEQYF. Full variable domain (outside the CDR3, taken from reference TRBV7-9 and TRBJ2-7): DTGVSQNPRHKITKRGQNVTFRCDPISEHNRLYWYRQTLGQGPEFLTYFQNEAQLEKSRLLSDRFSAERPKGSFSTLEIQRTEQGDSAMYLCSSGGQPYEQYFGPGTRLTVT.

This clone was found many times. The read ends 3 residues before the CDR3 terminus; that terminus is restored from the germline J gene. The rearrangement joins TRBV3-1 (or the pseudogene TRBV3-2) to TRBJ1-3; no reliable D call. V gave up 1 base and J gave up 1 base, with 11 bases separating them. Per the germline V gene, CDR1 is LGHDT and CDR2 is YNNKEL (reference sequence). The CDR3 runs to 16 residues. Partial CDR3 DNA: TGTGCCAGCAGCCAAGTTCTTCAAGGTTCTGGAAACACC. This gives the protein CASSQVLQGSGNT. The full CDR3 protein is CASSQVLQGSGNTIYF.

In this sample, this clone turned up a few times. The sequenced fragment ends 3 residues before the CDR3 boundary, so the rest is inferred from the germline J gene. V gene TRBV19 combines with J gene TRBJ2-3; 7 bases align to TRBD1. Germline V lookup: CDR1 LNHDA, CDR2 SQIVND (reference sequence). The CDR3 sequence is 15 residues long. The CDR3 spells CASRREQGQGQPQYF. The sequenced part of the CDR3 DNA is TGTGCCAGTAGGAGAGAACAGGGGCAAGGGCAGCCG.

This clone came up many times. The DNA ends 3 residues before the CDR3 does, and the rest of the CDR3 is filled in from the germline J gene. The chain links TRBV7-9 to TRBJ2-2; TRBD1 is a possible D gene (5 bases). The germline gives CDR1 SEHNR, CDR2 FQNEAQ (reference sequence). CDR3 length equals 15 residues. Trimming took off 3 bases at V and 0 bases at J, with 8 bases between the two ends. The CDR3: CASSFDRPNTGELFF. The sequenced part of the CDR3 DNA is TGTGCCAGCAGCTTCGACAGACCGAACACCGGGGAG.

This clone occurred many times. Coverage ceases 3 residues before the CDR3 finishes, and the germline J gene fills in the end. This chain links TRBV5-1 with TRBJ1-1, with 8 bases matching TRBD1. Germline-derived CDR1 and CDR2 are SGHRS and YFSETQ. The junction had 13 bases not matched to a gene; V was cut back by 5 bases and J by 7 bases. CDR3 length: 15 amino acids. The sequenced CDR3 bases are TGCGCCAGCAGGGGCAGGGGGCCCTTCGATGTTGAA. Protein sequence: CASRGRGPFDVE. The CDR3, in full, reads CASRGRGPFDVEAFF.

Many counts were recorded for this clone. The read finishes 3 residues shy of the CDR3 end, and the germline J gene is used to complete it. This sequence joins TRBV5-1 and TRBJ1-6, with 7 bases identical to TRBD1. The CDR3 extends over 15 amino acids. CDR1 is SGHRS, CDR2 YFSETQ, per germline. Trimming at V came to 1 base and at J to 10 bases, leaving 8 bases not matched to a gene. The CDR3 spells CASSLWQGVESPLHF. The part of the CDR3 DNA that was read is TGCGCCAGCAGCTTGTGGCAGGGGGTTGAATCACCC.

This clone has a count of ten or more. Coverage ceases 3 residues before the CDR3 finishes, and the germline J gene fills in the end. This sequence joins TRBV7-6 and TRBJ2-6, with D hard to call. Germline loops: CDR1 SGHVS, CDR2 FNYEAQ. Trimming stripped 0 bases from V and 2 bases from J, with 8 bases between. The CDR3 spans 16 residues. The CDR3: CASSLAKGPGANVLTF. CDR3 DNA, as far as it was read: TGTGCCAGCAGCTTAGCGAAAGGGCCTGGGGCCAACGTC.

The CDR3 sequence is CASSGEGQGSSPLHF. The CDR3 bases that were read are TGTGCCAGCTCAGGGGAAGGGCAGGGCTCTTCACCC. The rearrangement links TRBV18 to TRBJ1-6; the D gene is possibly TRBD1 (5 bases). The read falls 3 residues short of the CDR3 end, and the missing part is taken from the germline J gene. In germline, CDR1 is KGHSH, CDR2 LQKENI. This CDR3 is built from 15 residues. V was trimmed by 5 bases and J by 9 bases, leaving 17 bases between them.

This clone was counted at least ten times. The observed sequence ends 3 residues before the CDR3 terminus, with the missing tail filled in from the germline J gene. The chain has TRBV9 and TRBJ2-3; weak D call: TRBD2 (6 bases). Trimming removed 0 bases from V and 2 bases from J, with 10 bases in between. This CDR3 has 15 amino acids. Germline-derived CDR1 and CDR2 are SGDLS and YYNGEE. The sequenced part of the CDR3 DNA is TGTGCCAGCAGCGTAGGTAGCGGACTCACAGATACG. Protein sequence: CASSVGSGLTDT. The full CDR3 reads CASSVGSGLTDTQYF.

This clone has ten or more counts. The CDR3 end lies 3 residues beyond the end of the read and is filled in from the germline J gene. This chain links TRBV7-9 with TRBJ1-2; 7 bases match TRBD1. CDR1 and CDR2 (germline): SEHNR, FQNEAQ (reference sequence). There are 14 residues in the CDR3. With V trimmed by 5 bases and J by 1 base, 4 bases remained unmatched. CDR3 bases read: TGTGCCAGCAGCCAGGGACAGATTAACTATGGC. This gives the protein CASSQGQINYG. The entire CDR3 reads CASSQGQINYGYTF.

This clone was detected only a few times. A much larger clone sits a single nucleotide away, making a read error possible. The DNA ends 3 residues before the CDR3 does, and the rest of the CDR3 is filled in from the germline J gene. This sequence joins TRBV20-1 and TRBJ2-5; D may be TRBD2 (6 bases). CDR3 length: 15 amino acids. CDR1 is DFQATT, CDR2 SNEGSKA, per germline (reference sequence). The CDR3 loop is CSASPTSRSTDTQYF. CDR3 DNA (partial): TGCAGTGCAAGCCCAACTAGCCGGAGCACAGATACC.

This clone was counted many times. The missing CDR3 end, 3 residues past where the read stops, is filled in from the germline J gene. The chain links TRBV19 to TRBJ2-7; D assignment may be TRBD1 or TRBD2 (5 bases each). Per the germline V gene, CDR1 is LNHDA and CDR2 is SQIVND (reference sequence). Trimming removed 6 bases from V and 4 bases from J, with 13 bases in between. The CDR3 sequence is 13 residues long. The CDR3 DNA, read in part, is TGTGCCAGTAGAGCCAGAGGGGAATACGAG. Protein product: CASRARGEYE. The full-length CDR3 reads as CASRARGEYEQYF.

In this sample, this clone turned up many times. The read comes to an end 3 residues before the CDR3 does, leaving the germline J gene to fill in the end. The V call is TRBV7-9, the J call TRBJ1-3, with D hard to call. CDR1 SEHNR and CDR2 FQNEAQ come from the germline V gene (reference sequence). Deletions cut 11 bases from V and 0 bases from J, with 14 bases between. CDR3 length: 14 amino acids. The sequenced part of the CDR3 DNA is TGTGCCCCGATCAGACTGAACTCTGGAAACACC. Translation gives CAPIRLNSGNT. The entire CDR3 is CAPIRLNSGNTIYF.

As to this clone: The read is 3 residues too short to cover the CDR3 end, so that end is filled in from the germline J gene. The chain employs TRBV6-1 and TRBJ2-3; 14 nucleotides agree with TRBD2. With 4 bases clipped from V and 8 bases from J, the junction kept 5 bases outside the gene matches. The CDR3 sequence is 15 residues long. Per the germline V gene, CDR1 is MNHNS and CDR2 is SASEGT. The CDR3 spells CASSATSGRASTQYF. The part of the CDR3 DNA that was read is TGTGCCAGCAGTGCGACTAGCGGGAGGGCCAGTACG.

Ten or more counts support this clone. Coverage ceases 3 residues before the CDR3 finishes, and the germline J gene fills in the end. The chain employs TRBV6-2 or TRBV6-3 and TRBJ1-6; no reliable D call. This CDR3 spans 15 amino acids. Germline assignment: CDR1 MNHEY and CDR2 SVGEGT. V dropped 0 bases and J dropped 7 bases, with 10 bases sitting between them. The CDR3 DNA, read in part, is TGTGCCAGCAGTTACTCGATCCGGGGAAATTCACCC. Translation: CASSYSIRGNSP. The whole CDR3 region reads CASSYSIRGNSPLHF.

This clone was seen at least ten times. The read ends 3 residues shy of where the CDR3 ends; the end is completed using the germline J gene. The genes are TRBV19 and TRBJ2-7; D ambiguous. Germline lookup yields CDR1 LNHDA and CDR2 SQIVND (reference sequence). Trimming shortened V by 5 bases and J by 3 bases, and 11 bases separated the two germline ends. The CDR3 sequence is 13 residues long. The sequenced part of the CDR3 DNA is TGTGCCAGTAGTCGGCGGATGATCTACGAG. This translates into CASSRRMIYE. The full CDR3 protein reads CASSRRMIYEQYF.

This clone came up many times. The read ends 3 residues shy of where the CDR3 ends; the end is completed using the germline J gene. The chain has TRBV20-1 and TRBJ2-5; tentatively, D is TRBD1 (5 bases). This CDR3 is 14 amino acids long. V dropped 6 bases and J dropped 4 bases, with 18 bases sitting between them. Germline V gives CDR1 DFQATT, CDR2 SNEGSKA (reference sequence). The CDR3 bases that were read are TGCAGTGCCGACACAGGTTACCCGGGAGAGACC. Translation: CSADTGYPGET. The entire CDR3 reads CSADTGYPGETQYF.

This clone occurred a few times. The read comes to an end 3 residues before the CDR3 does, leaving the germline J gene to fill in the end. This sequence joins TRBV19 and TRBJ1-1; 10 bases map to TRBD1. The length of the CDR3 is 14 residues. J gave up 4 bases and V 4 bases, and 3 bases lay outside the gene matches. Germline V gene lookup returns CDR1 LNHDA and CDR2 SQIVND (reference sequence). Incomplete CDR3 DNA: TGTGCCAGTAGTAAGACAGGGGGCAGCACTGAA. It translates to CASSKTGGSTE. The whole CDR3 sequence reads CASSKTGGSTEAFF.

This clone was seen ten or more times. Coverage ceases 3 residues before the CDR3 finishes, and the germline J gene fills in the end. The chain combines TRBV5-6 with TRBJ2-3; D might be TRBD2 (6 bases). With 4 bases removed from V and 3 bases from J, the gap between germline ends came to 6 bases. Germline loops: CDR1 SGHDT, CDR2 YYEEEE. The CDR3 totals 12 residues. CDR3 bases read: TGTGCCAGCAGCCGGGGGACAGATACG. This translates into CASSRGTDT. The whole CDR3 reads CASSRGTDTQYF.

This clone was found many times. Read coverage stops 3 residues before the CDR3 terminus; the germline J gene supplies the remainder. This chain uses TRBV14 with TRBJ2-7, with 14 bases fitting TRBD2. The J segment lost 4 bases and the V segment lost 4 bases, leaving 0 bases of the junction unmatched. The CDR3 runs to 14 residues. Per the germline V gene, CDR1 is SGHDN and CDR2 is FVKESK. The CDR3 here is CASSRLAGGYEQYF. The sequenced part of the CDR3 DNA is TGTGCCAGCAGCCGACTAGCGGGAGGGTACGAG.